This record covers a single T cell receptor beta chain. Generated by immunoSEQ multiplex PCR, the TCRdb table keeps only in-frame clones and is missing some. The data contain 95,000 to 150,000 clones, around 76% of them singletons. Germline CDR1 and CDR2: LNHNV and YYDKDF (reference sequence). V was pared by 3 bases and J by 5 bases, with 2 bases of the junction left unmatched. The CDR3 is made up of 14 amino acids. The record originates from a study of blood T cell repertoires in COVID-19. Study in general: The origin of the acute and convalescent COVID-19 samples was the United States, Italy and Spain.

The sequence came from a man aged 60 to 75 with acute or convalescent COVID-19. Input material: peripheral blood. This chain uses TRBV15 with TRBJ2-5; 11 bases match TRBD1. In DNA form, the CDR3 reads TGTGCCACCAGCAGGGACAGGGGGCTTGAGACCCAGTACTTC. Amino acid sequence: CATSRDRGLETQYF.